Presented here are 10 T cell receptor beta chains from one specimen sequenced in a study of T cells in Graves' hyperthyroidism and ophthalmopathy. The TCR beta CDR3 regions underwent amplification using RNA transcripts as the source. The HTBI primer set drove a first-round RT-PCR of the TCR CDR3. TCRdb ran MiXCR on the multiplex PCR reads and lists one entry per CDR3 protein. The sample holds roughly 500,000 distinct CDR3 sequences, about 46% seen once. The source material was peripheral blood or thyroid tissue (not recorded which). The receptors shown here come from an adult woman with Graves' disease, either hyperthyroidism or ophthalmopathy (not recorded which).

This clonotype has a single count. This chain connects TRBV6-1 to TRBJ2-7; 11 bases are shared with TRBD2. The germline gives CDR1 MNHNS, CDR2 SASEGT. After removal of 3 bases from V and 4 bases from J, the junction contained 2 bases not matched to a gene. This CDR3 contains 14 residues. The CDR3 protein is CASSDVAGGYEQYF. DNA for the CDR3: TGTGCCAGCAGTGATGTAGCGGGAGGGTACGAGCAGTACTTC.

This clonotype occurred many times. This sequence joins TRBV7-8 and TRBJ2-2; 13 positions agree with TRBD2. The J segment lost 8 bases and the V segment lost 1 base, leaving 7 bases of the junction unmatched. Germline assignment: CDR1 SGHVS and CDR2 FQNEAQ. This CDR3 has 17 amino acids. This chain's CDR3 is CASSLGGLAGSSGELFF. CDR3 coding DNA: TGTGCCAGCAGCTTAGGGGGACTAGCGGGATCCTCAGGGGAGCTGTTTTTT.

This clonotype showed up many times. The rearrangement links TRBV29-1 to TRBJ2-7; 9 bases fit TRBD1. The trim removed 8 bases at V and 6 bases at J, leaving 5 bases unmatched. The CDR3 is 11 residues long. CDR1 and CDR2 (germline): SQVTM, ANQGSEA. The CDR3 spells CSFSTGGEQYF. DNA of the CDR3: TGCAGCTTCTCGACAGGGGGCGAGCAGTACTTC.

This clonotype was seen at least ten times. The rearrangement uses TRBV29-1 and TRBJ1-5; D may be TRBD1 (6 bases). Between the trimmed V and J ends, which lost 4 bases and 4 bases, there was a span of 17 bases. Germline values: CDR1 SQVTM, CDR2 ANQGSEA. The CDR3 totals 15 residues. The CDR3 spells CSVVVGQGINQPQHF. The CDR3 bases are TGCAGCGTTGTGGTGGGCCAGGGGATAAATCAGCCCCAGCATTTT.

This sequence joins TRBV7-3 and TRBJ2-5; TRBD1 or TRBD2 may be the D gene (5 bases each). Germline CDR1 and CDR2: SGHTA and FQGTGA. With 6 bases removed from V and 5 bases from J, the gap between germline ends came to 13 bases. The CDR3 has 13 residues. The CDR3 DNA is TGTGCCAGCAGTAGGCGTGAGGGGGAGACCCAGTACTTC. The encoded protein is CASSRREGETQYF.

The rearrangement joins TRBV6-5 to TRBJ2-7, with 7 bases fitting TRBD2. Germline V gene data show CDR1 as MNHEY and CDR2 as SVGAGI. The length of the CDR3 is 17 residues. V shed 0 bases, J shed 3 bases, and the junction held 11 bases outside the gene matches. CDR3 nucleotide sequence: TGTGCCAGCAGTTACTCGATTAGGGTGGGAGGGAACTACGAGCAGTACTTC. This gives the protein CASSYSIRVGGNYEQYF.

In its sample, this clonotype was seen many times. J is TRBJ2-3 and V is TRBV20-1, with 9 bases matching TRBD2. J lost 5 bases, V lost 5 bases, and 8 bases had no gene match. CDR3 length: 14 amino acids. Germline V CDR1 and CDR2: DFQATT, SNEGSKA (reference sequence). The CDR3 sequence is CSARAGGPKDTQYF. In DNA, the CDR3 is TGCAGTGCTCGGGCGGGAGGGCCAAAAGATACGCAGTATTTT.

This chain connects TRBV6-6 to TRBJ1-4; 8 nucleotides agree with TRBD1. Germline values: CDR1 MNHNY, CDR2 SVGAGI (reference sequence). V gave up 7 bases and J gave up 5 bases; unmatched junction bases: 6. The CDR3 spans 14 residues. CDR3 DNA: TGTGCCAGCACCCTCAGGGGGCAGAATGAAAAACTGTTTTTT. Protein product: CASTLRGQNEKLFF.

The V and J genes are TRBV19 and TRBJ2-7; 10 bases fit TRBD1. This CDR3 is 15 amino acids long. The junction had 7 bases not matched to a gene; V was cut back by 5 bases and J by 3 bases. Germline assignment: CDR1 LNHDA and CDR2 SQIVND (reference sequence). For the CDR3, the DNA is TGTGCCAGTAGTCTCGGGACAGGGGAAATCTACGAGCAGTACTTC. As protein: CASSLGTGEIYEQYF.

CDR3 protein: CASSLLGQGSNQPQHF. The CDR3 DNA follows: TGTGCCAGCAGTCTCCTCGGACAGGGCAGCAATCAGCCCCAGCATTTT. This rearrangement joins TRBV7-9 to TRBJ1-5; 8 nucleotides match TRBD1. The CDR3 spans 16 residues. Per germline, CDR1 SEHNR and CDR2 FQNEAQ (reference sequence). V was clipped by 6 bases and J by 1 base; unmatched bases: 8.